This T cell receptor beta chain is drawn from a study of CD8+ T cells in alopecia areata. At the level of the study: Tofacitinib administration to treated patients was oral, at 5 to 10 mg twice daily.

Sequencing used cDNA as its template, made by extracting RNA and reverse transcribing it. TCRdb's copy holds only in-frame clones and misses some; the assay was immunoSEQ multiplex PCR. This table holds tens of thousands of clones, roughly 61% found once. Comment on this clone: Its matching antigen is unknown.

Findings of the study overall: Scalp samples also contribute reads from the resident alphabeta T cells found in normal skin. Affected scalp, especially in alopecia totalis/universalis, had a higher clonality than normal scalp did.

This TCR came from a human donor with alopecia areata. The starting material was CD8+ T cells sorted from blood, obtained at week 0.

CDR3 sequence: CASSHISVGAAKNIQYF. The DNA for the CDR3 is TGTGCCAGCAGCCACATCTCCGTGGGGGCAGCCAAAAACATTCAGTACTTC. The V call is TRBV11-2, the J call TRBJ2-4; the D gene is possibly TRBD1 (6 bases). The CDR3 consists of 17 residues. The germline V gene has CDR1 SGHAT and CDR2 FQNNGV. V was trimmed by 5 bases and J by 0 bases, leaving 17 bases between them.